This T cell receptor beta chain comes out of a study of blood T cell repertoires in COVID-19. Germline V CDR1 and CDR2: MDHEN, SYDVKM. Trimming removed 10 bases from V and 4 bases from J, with 14 bases in between. The CDR3 is made up of 13 amino acids. In the original workflow: Researchers report that nucleated cell counts were estimated from reference gene primer amplification. Measured with immunoSEQ multiplex PCR; TCRdb has only the in-frame clones, and not every one. V and J calls and clone size are given by that table; D and trimming were obtained from the DNA. The table has about 220,000 clones, around 81% seen once.

Sequenced material: peripheral blood. The chain couples TRBV28 to TRBJ1-3; D may be TRBD1 (6 bases). The receptor was derived from a woman aged 55-75 years with acute or convalescent COVID-19. CDR3 bases: TGTGCCATTACTACAGGGCGCGGAAACACCATATATTTT. Encoded protein: CAITTGRGNTIYF. Combining the CDR3 with reference TRBV28 and TRBJ1-3 gives the whole variable domain DVKVTQSSRYLVKRTGEKVFLECVQDMDHENMFWYRQDPGLGLRLIYFSYDVKMKEKGDIPEGYSVSREKKERFSLILESASTNQTSMYLCAITTGRGNTIYFGEGSWLTVV.